Below, 9 T cell receptor beta chains from the same sample are listed, as sequenced in a study of T cell changes during pregnancy in multiple sclerosis (dated by TCRdb to between 2019 and 2020). The library came from the immunoSEQ multiplex PCR assay. The table was pulled from immuneACCESS by TCRdb, which kept in-frame rearrangements only. Such tables lose some clones; where checked, under half of the loss comes from unresolved V genes, and the rest has no known cause. Present in this sample are 90,000 or so clones, more than 90% of which were seen just once. The top ten clonotypes cover about 1.5% of the sample. Sample: peripheral blood, taken in the first trimester of pregnancy. These TCRs come from a female donor with multiple sclerosis, enrolled in a pregnancy study.

The rearrangement links TRBV25-1 to TRBJ2-7; D might be TRBD2 (5 bases). The CDR3 is 15 amino acids. From germline, CDR1 is MGHDK and CDR2 SYGVNS. V shed 6 bases and J shed 6 bases, with 21 bases lying between them. Here the CDR3 DNA reads TGTGCCAGCAGACCGAGGGCTAGGGCCGCTTCCGAGCAGTACTTC. It is translated as CASRPRARAASEQYF.

This chain joins TRBV30 and TRBJ1-1; 7 bases match TRBD1. Trimming removed 5 bases from V and 1 base from J; junction bases left unmatched: 10. CDR3 length: 15 amino acids. Germline lookup yields CDR1 GTSNPN and CDR2 SVGIG (reference sequence). CDR3 DNA: TGTGCCTGGGCCCTCTTAGGGGGCCCGAACACTGAAGCTTTCTTT. Residues: CAWALLGGPNTEAFF.

In this sample, this clone turned up once. The chain has TRBV4-1 and TRBJ2-2, with D maybe TRBD1 (6 bases). V lost 1 base and J 6 bases, leaving 12 bases between the germline ends. Germline V lookup: CDR1 MGHRA, CDR2 YSYEKL. The CDR3 covers 15 residues. The CDR3 bases are TGCGCCAGCAGCCAAGCCCCAGGGGTCCCCGGGGAGCTGTTTTTT. As protein: CASSQAPGVPGELFF.

This chain uses TRBV4-3 with TRBJ1-2; D perhaps matches TRBD1 (6 bases). Germline values: CDR1 LGHNA, CDR2 YSLEER. CDR3 length equals 15 residues. V was trimmed by 3 bases and J by 4 bases, leaving 15 bases between them. The CDR3 region is CASSQDSLTGYGYTF. DNA of the CDR3: TGCGCCAGCAGCCAGGACAGCTTGACAGGCTATGGCTACACCTTC.

In this sample, this clone turned up a few times. The chain combines TRBV19 with TRBJ2-2, with 13 bases that match TRBD2. This CDR3 has 18 amino acids. Per germline, CDR1 LNHDA and CDR2 SQIVND (reference sequence). Trimming took 1 base from V and 5 from J; bases not matched to a gene: 7. CDR3 loop: CASSIGWGTSGKTGELFF. The CDR3 DNA sequence: TGTGCCAGTAGTATAGGCTGGGGGACTAGCGGGAAGACCGGGGAGCTGTTTTTT.

This clone was observed a single time. J is TRBJ2-1 and V is TRBV5-1; 11 nucleotides agree with TRBD2. Looked up from germline, CDR1 is SGHRS and CDR2 is YFSETQ. The CDR3 spans 16 residues. V gave up 3 bases and J gave up 9 bases; unmatched junction bases: 11. In DNA, the CDR3 is TGCGCCAGCAGCTCGTCACTAGCGGGAGCGCGGGGTGAGCAGTTCTTC. Translating gives CASSSSLAGARGEQFF.

The chain carries TRBV27 and TRBJ2-6; 8 bases line up with TRBD1. Unmatched junction bases numbered 10, after V lost 5 bases and J lost 1 base. Germline V gene data show CDR1 as MNHEY and CDR2 as SMNVEV (reference sequence). This CDR3 region has 18 residues. The CDR3 spells CASSPREGTGSGANVLTF. CDR3 coding DNA: TGTGCCAGCAGTCCACGCGAAGGGACAGGTTCTGGGGCCAACGTCCTGACTTTC.

The chain combines TRBV29-1 with TRBJ2-2; TRBD1 matches 10 bases. CDR1 is SQVTM, CDR2 ANQGSEA, per germline. Losses at the gene ends were 7 bases for V and 4 bases for J; bases not matched to a gene: 9. The CDR3 totals 15 residues. In nucleotides, the CDR3 is TGCAGCGCCGTGGACAGGGGGTTTGGCACCGGGGAGCTGTTTTTT. Translated, it gives CSAVDRGFGTGELFF.

The CDR3: CASSWDKGATDTQYF. DNA for the CDR3: TGTGCCAGCAGTTGGGACAAAGGAGCCACAGATACGCAGTATTTT. The chain combines TRBV6-1 with TRBJ2-3; D is perhaps TRBD1 (6 bases). Germline values: CDR1 MNHNS, CDR2 SASEGT. The CDR3 runs to 15 residues. V shed 5 bases and J shed 2 bases, with 14 bases lying between them.